This entry lists 2 T cell receptor beta chains sequenced from one sample in a study of T cells after yellow fever vaccination. TCRdb passed the 5' RACE reads through MiXCR, listing each CDR3 protein once. The table has 250,000 to 350,000 distinct CDR3 sequences, around 8.6% seen once; the top ten hold around 3.5%. The specimen comprised CD4+ T cells sorted from PBMCs, sampled 5 days after the yellow fever booster vaccination. These receptors all come from a man between 18 and 29 years old who received the YFV17D yellow fever vaccine.

This chain joins TRBV6-6 and TRBJ1-3; D might be TRBD1 (5 bases). From germline, CDR1 is MNHNY and CDR2 SVGAGI (reference sequence). The CDR3 is made up of 16 amino acids. Trimming took 2 bases from V and 1 from J, leaving 12 bases between them. Here the CDR3 DNA reads TGTGCCAGCAGTTACAGGGGAAAGGTTTCTGGAAACACCATATATTTT. It translates to CASSYRGKVSGNTIYF.

This clonotype was detected a few times. The rearrangement joins TRBV7-6 to TRBJ2-3; the D is unclear. The V end lost 5 bases, the J end lost 6 bases, and 18 bases lay between the germline ends. Germline V CDR1 and CDR2: SGHVS, FNYEAQ. This CDR3 contains 15 residues. CDR3 bases: TGTGCCAGCAGCCCGGGCCTGTCTGCTGGGGATACGCAGTATTTT. This encodes CASSPGLSAGDTQYF.